This entry lists 25 T cell receptor beta chains sequenced from one sample in a study of blood T cells in healthy people across ages. The use of a sample-barcoded 5' primer and a J-beta primer mix characterized a second PCR of roughly 6 to 11 cycles. Each CDR3 protein is one row after TCRdb ran MiXCR on the 5' RACE reads. The table records 1.4 million or so distinct CDR3 sequences, roughly two fifths of them present only once. The sequenced sample consisted of blood. The receptors were gathered from a woman between 18 and 30 years old in good health.

The rearrangement joins TRBV7-2 to TRBJ1-1; a possible D gene is TRBD1 (5 bases). V was shortened by 1 base and J by 0 bases, with 9 bases between the two germline ends. Germline V gives CDR1 SGHTA, CDR2 FQGNSA. This CDR3 comprises 15 residues. CDR3 region: CASSLVWGMNTEAFF. The CDR3 DNA follows: TGTGCCAGCAGCTTAGTTTGGGGCATGAACACTGAAGCTTTCTTT.

The rearrangement joins TRBV12-3 or TRBV12-4 to TRBJ2-2; TRBD2 might be the D (5 bases). V was clipped by 3 bases and J by 2 bases, with 10 bases between them. There are 15 residues in the CDR3. CDR3 amino acids: CASSLRGSNTGELFF. The CDR3 nucleotides read TGTGCCAGCAGTTTGAGAGGGAGTAACACCGGGGAGCTGTTTTTT.

The gene calls are TRBV10-3 and TRBJ1-1; TRBD1 agrees at 8 bases. CDR1 ENHRY and CDR2 SYGVKD come from the germline V gene. V shed 2 bases, J shed 4 bases, and the junction held 3 bases outside the gene matches. The CDR3 is 14 residues long. The DNA for the CDR3 is TGTGCCATCAGTGAGGACAGGGGCTCCACTGAAGCTTTCTTT. Encoded protein: CAISEDRGSTEAFF.

The chain is built from TRBV29-1 and TRBJ1-2, with D tentatively TRBD1 (6 bases). In germline, CDR1 is SQVTM, CDR2 ANQGSEA. V was pared by 6 bases and J by 8 bases, with 16 bases between. CDR3 length: 12 residues. The CDR3 is CSVSTGSGGYTF. In nucleotides, the CDR3 is TGCAGCGTAAGCACAGGGTCGGGCGGCTACACCTTC.

The CDR3: CASAPRGVPTDTQYF. In DNA, the CDR3 is TGTGCCAGCGCCCCCCGGGGGGTCCCCACAGATACGCAGTATTTT. The chain joins TRBV5-5 to TRBJ2-3; 7 nucleotides align to TRBD2. Trimming cost V 7 bases and J 2 bases; bases outside gene matches: 10. Per the germline V gene, CDR1 is SGHKS and CDR2 is YYEKEE (reference sequence). CDR3 size: 15 residues.

This clonotype was seen a handful of times. The V and J genes are TRBV4-3 and TRBJ2-5; no definite D call. The end of the DNA fits TRBJ2-7 better, so the J call may be wrong. CDR3 length equals 14 residues. Germline V CDR1 and CDR2: LGHNA, YSLEER. CDR3 sequence reads: CASSPSWVINEQYF. For the CDR3, the DNA is TGCGCCAGCAGCCCCTCGTGGGTGATCAACGAGCAGTACTTC.

Remarks on this clonotype: The germline gene is not matched at one end of the junction; a read error may be the cause. The CDR3 nucleotides read TGCAGTGTTAGAATGGGGGCGAACACTGAAGCTTTCTTT. It is translated as CSVRMGANTEAFF. The genes are TRBV20-1 and TRBJ1-1; D is possibly TRBD1 (6 bases). The CDR3 runs 13 residues. Germline CDR1 and CDR2: DFQATT and SNEGSKA (reference sequence).

There are a few counts of this clonotype. The chain couples TRBV9 to TRBJ2-5; no clear D gene. Deletions cut 6 bases from V and 4 bases from J, with 19 bases between. Per the germline V gene, CDR1 is SGDLS and CDR2 is YYNGEE. This CDR3 has 15 amino acids. CDR3 nucleotides: TGTGCCAGCACCTGGGGTGCTAGTCCTCGAGAGACCCAGTACTTC. Translation: CASTWGASPRETQYF.

This clonotype was seen just once. V gene TRBV11-2 combines with J gene TRBJ2-5; 7 bases align to TRBD2. CDR1 is SGHAT and CDR2 is FQNNGV in the germline V gene. The CDR3 runs 15 residues. J lost 2 bases, V lost 0 bases, and 3 bases had no gene match. The CDR3 bases are TGTGCCAGCAGCTTAGATCTGCGGGGGCAAGAGACCCAGTACTTC. This sequence encodes CASSLDLRGQETQYF. The entire variable domain, with the rest obtained from reference TRBV11-2 and TRBJ2-5, is as follows: EAGVAQSPRYKIIEKRQSVAFWCNPISGHATLYWYQQILGQGPKLLIQFQNNGVVDDSQLPKDRFSAERLKGVDSTLKIQPAKLEDSAVYLCASSLDLRGQETQYFGPGTRLLVL.

The rearrangement links TRBV10-2 to TRBJ1-1, with 7 nucleotides matching TRBD1. This CDR3 is built from 14 residues. CDR1 is WSHSY and CDR2 is SAAADI in the germline V gene. Germline trimming cut 1 base from V and 5 bases from J; bases unmatched to any gene: 4. The CDR3 nucleotides read TGCGCCAGCAGTGAGTGGGAGGGGGCTACTGAAGCTTTCTTT. Its translation: CASSEWEGATEAFF.

This clonotype appeared a few times. V gene TRBV3-1 combines with J gene TRBJ2-5, with 7 bases lining up with TRBD1. This CDR3 spans 14 amino acids. Losses at the gene ends were 2 bases for V and 4 bases for J; bases not matched to a gene: 4. Looked up from germline, CDR1 is LGHDT and CDR2 is YNNKEL (reference sequence). The CDR3 nucleotides are TGTGCCAGCAGCCAAACAGGGGATGGAGAGACCCAGTACTTC. Protein product: CASSQTGDGETQYF.

J is TRBJ1-6 and V is TRBV20-1, with D uncertain. The CDR3 sequence is 15 residues long. V shed 5 bases and J shed 0 bases, with 11 bases lying between them. Germline V gene data show CDR1 as DFQATT and CDR2 as SNEGSKA (reference sequence). CDR3 amino acids: CSALTQSSYNSPLHF. The CDR3 bases are TGCAGTGCTTTGACCCAGAGCTCCTATAATTCACCCCTCCACTTT.

This rearrangement joins TRBV24-1 to TRBJ2-7; the match to TRBD1 covers 7 bases. Near its end, the DNA agrees better with TRBJ2-5, so the J call may be wrong. CDR1 and CDR2 from the germline V gene are KGHDR and SFDVKD. CDR3 length: 14 amino acids. The CDR3 DNA follows: TGTGCCACCAGTGCAGGACAGGTTGGAGAGACCCAGTACTTC. The encoded protein is CATSAGQVGETQYF.

The table lists this clonotype with a few counts. The CDR3 region is CSAPHTREVPETQYF. CDR3 DNA: TGCAGCGCCCCGCATACCAGGGAAGTCCCAGAGACCCAGTACTTC. The chain couples TRBV29-1 to TRBJ2-5, with D perhaps matching TRBD1 (5 bases). Deletions cut 7 bases from V and 4 bases from J, with 22 bases between. Germline V gene data show CDR1 as SQVTM and CDR2 as ANQGSEA. The CDR3 runs to 15 residues.

In this sample, this clonotype turned up once. The junction departs from germline at one end; a sequencing error may be responsible. The chain carries TRBV7-9 and TRBJ2-7; D is possibly TRBD1 or TRBD2 (7 bases each). The CDR3 has 16 amino acids. The germline V gene encodes CDR1 SEHNR and CDR2 FQNEAQ (reference sequence). CDR3 sequence reads: CASSPPAGDRRYGQYF. CDR3 in DNA: TGTGCCAGCAGCCCGCCGGCGGGGGACAGACGCTACGGGCAGTACTTC.

This clonotype was recorded many times. The chain couples TRBV29-1 to TRBJ2-5; TRBD1 might be the D (5 bases). From germline, CDR1 is SQVTM and CDR2 ANQGSEA. The CDR3 has 13 residues. V was pared by 4 bases and J by 1 base, with 10 bases between. CDR3 bases: TGCAGCGTTGCAGGGCTCCTCCAAGAGACCCAGTACTTC. This gives the protein CSVAGLLQETQYF.

The V gene is TRBV9, the J gene TRBJ2-3; 7 bases fit TRBD1. CDR3 length equals 15 residues. Germline V CDR1 and CDR2: SGDLS, YYNGEE. With V trimmed by 0 bases and J by 4 bases, 5 bases remained unmatched. CDR3: CASSVEGASSDTQYF. Here the CDR3 DNA reads TGTGCCAGCAGCGTAGAGGGGGCGAGTTCAGATACGCAGTATTTT.

This clonotype was counted a few times. The genes are TRBV7-9 and TRBJ1-2, with D perhaps TRBD1 (5 bases). Deletions cut 1 base from V and 7 bases from J, with 7 bases between. Per the germline V gene, CDR1 is SEHNR and CDR2 is FQNEAQ (reference sequence). The CDR3 covers 12 residues. The CDR3 region is CASSLGDPGYTF. Here the CDR3 DNA reads TGTGCCAGCAGCTTAGGGGACCCTGGCTACACCTTC.

Ten or more counts support this clonotype. The chain employs TRBV12-3 or TRBV12-4 and TRBJ2-1, with 9 bases aligning to TRBD2. V trimming: 5 bases; J trimming: 3 bases; junction bases outside the gene matches: 5. This CDR3 comprises 15 residues. The CDR3 nucleotides are TGTGCCAGCAGTGATAGCGGGAGCGGCTACAATGAGCAGTTCTTC. Protein product: CASSDSGSGYNEQFF.

The V and J genes are TRBV20-1 and TRBJ2-3; 8 nucleotides line up with TRBD2. CDR3 length equals 14 residues. Germline V CDR1 and CDR2: DFQATT, SNEGSKA (reference sequence). V was clipped by 0 bases and J by 2 bases; unmatched bases: 1. CDR3 DNA: TGCAGTGCTAGAGAACTAGCGGTCACAGATACGCAGTATTTT. This translates into CSARELAVTDTQYF.

The chain has TRBV28 and TRBJ2-3; D gene ambiguous. V was trimmed by 5 bases and J by 4 bases, leaving 16 bases between them. Germline CDR1 is MDHEN and CDR2 is SYDVKM. This CDR3 has 15 amino acids. CDR3 bases: TGTGCCAGCAGTCGACTGTTGATGATCTCAGATACGCAGTATTTT. This encodes CASSRLLMISDTQYF.

This clonotype was recorded a few times. The chain carries TRBV30 and TRBJ2-1, with 12 nucleotides matching TRBD2. CDR1 and CDR2 (germline): GTSNPN, SVGIG (reference sequence). After removal of 5 bases from V and 4 bases from J, the junction contained 9 bases not matched to a gene. The CDR3 is made up of 16 amino acids. The CDR3, as DNA: TGTGCCTGGGGGGAAGCTAGCGGGAGGGTGTACAATGAGCAGTTCTTC. Translated, it gives CAWGEASGRVYNEQFF.

This rearrangement joins TRBV4-1 to TRBJ2-7; D is undetermined. The germline V gene has CDR1 MGHRA and CDR2 YSYEKL. The CDR3 has 15 amino acids. V was pared by 1 base and J by 3 bases, with 13 bases between. The CDR3 spells CASSQVPELGYEQYF. CDR3 nucleotides: TGCGCCAGCAGCCAAGTTCCAGAGCTGGGCTACGAGCAGTACTTC.

The J gene is TRBJ2-1, the V gene TRBV6-6; TRBD2 matches at 10 bases. Germline V gene sequence: CDR1 MNHNY, CDR2 SVGAGI (reference sequence). V shed 6 bases and J 10 bases; nucleotides not matched to a gene: 9. This CDR3 contains 14 residues. The CDR3 loop is CASRANTGLAEQFF. CDR3 coding DNA: TGTGCCAGCAGAGCAAACACGGGACTAGCGGAGCAGTTCTTC.

This clonotype was detected only a few times. V gene TRBV4-1 combines with J gene TRBJ2-7, with D hard to call. The CDR3 spans 14 residues. Germline V CDR1 and CDR2: MGHRA, YSYEKL. Between the trimmed V and J ends, which lost 1 base and 7 bases, there was a span of 14 bases. This CDR3 is CASSQVWLGNEQYF. DNA of the CDR3: TGCGCCAGCAGCCAAGTCTGGTTAGGTAATGAGCAGTACTTC.